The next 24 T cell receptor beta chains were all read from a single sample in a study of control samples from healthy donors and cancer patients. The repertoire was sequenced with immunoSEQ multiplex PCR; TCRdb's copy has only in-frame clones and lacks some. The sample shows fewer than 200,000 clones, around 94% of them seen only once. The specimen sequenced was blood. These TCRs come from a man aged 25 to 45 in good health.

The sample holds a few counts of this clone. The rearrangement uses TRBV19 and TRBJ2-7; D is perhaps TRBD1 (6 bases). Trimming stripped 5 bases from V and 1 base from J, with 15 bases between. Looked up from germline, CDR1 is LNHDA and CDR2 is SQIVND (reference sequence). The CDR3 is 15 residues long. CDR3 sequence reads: CASSADRTSSYEQYF. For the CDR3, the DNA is TGTGCCAGTAGTGCCGACAGGACCTCTTCCTACGAGCAGTACTTC.

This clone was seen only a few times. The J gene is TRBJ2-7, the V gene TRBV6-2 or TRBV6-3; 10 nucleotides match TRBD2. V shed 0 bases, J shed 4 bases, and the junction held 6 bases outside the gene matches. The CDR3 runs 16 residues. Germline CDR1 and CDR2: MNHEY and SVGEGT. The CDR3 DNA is TGTGCCAGCAGTTACTCTACCAGGACTAGCGGATACGAGCAGTACTTC. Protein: CASSYSTRTSGYEQYF.

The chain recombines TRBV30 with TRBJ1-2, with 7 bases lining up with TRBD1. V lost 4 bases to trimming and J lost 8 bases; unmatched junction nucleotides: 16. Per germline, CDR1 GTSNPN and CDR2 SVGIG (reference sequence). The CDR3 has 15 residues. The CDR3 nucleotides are TGTGCCTGGACCCGAGCCGGGACAGTCCCCCTGGGCTACACCTTC. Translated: CAWTRAGTVPLGYTF.

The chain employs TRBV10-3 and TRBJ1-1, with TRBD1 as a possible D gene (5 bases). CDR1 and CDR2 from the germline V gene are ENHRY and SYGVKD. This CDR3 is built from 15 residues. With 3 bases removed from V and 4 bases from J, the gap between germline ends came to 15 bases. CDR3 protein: CAISEGQGVSTEAFF. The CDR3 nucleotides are TGTGCCATCAGTGAAGGGCAGGGCGTGAGCACTGAAGCTTTCTTT.

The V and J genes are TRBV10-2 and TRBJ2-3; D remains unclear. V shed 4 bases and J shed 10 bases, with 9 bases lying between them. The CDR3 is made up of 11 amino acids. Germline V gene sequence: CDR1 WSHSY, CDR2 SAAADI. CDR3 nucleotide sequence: TGCGCCAGCAGTGTTGCTATGGCGCAGTATTTT. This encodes CASSVAMAQYF.

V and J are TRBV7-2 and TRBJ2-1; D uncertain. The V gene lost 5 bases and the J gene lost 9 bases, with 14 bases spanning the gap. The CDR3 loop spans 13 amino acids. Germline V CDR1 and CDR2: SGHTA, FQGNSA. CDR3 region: CASSKRSSFEQFF. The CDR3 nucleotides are TGTGCCAGCAGCAAGAGGTCTTCATTTGAGCAGTTCTTC.

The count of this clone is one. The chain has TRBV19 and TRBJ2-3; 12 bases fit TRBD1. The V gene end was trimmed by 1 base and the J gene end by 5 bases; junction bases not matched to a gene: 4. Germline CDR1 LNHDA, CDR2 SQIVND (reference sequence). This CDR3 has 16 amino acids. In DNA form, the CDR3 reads TGTGCCAGTAGTATAGGAGGGACAGGGGGCTTAGATACGCAGTATTTT. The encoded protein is CASSIGGTGGLDTQYF.

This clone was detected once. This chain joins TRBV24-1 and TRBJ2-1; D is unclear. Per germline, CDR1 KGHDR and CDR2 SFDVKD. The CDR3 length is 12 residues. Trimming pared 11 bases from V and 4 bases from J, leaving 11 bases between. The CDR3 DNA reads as TGTGCCAGCATGATCCCGTACAATGAGCAGTTCTTC. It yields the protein CASMIPYNEQFF.

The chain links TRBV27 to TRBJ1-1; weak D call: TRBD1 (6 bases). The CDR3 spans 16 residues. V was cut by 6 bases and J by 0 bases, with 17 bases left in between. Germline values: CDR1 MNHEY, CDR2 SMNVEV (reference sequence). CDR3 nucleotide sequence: TGTGCCAGCAGGGGCGCGGGGACATTCATGAACACTGAAGCTTTCTTT. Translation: CASRGAGTFMNTEAFF.

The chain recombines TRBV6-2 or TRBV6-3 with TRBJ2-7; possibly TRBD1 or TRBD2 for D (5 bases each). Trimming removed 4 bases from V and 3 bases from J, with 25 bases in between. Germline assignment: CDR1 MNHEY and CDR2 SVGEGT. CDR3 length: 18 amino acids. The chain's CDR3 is CASSFPSGAGYWDYEQYF. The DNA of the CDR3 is TGTGCCAGCAGTTTCCCCTCCGGGGCAGGGTACTGGGACTACGAGCAGTACTTC.

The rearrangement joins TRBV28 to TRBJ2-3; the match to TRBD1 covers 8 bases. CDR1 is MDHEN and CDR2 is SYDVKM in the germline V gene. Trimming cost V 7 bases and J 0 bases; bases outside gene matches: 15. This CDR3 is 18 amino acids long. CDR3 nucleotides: TGTGCCAGCACCCGCCGGGACAGGCGACCGACTAGCACAGATACGCAGTATTTT. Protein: CASTRRDRRPTSTDTQYF.

The CDR3 DNA reads TGTGCCAGCAGTTTATACCCGCGAGCGGGGGGAGGACAGCCCCAGCATTTT. Residues: CASSLYPRAGGGQPQHF. This chain links TRBV27 with TRBJ1-5, with D possibly matching TRBD1 (5 bases). Germline lookup yields CDR1 MNHEY and CDR2 SMNVEV (reference sequence). CDR3 length equals 17 residues. The germline V and J ends were trimmed by 1 base and 7 bases, with 20 bases remaining between them.

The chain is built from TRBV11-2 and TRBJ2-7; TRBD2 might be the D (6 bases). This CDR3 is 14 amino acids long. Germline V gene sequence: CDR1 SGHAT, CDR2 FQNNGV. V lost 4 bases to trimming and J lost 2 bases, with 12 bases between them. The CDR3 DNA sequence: TGTGCCAGCAGCTCCCCGGGAGTGCCCTACGAGCAGTACTTC. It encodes CASSSPGVPYEQYF.

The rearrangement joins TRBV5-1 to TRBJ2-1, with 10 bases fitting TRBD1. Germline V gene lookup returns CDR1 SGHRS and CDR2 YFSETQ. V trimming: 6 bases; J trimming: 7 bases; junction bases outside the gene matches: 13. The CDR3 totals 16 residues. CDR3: CASTGGAGQGINEQFF. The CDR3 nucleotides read TGCGCCAGCACTGGAGGAGCGGGACAGGGGATAAATGAGCAGTTCTTC.

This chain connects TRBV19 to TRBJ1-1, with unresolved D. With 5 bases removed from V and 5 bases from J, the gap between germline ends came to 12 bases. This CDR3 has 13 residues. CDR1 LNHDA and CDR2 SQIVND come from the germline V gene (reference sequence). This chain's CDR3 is CASSLSGPTEAFF. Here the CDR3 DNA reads TGTGCCAGTAGTTTGTCGGGTCCTACTGAAGCTTTCTTT.

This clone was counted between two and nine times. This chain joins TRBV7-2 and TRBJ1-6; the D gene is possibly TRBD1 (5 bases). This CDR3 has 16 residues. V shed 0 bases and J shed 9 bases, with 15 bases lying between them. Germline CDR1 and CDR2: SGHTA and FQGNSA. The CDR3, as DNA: TGTGCCAGCAGCTTAGCACCAGGGCATCGAGGTTCACCCCTCCACTTT. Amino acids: CASSLAPGHRGSPLHF.

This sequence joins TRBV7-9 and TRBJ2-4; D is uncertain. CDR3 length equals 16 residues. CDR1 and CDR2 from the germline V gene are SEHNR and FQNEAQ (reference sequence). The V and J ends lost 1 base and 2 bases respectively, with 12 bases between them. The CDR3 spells CASSLGLSPSKNIQYF. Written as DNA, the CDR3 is TGTGCCAGCAGCTTAGGACTGTCCCCTTCCAAAAACATTCAGTACTTC.

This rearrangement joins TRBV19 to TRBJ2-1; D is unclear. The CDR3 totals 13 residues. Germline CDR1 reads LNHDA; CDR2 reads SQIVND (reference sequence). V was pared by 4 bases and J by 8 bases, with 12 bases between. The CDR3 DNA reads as TGTGCCAGTAGTACGAGACCGGGCCATGAGCAGTTCTTC. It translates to CASSTRPGHEQFF.

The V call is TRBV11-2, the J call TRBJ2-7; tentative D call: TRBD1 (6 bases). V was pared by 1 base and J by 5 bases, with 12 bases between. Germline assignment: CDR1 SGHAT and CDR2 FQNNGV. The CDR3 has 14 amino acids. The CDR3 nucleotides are TGTGCCAGCAGCTTAGTGCAGGGGTCCCACGAGCAGTACTTC. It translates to CASSLVQGSHEQYF. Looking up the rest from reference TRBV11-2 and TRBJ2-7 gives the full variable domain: EAGVAQSPRYKIIEKRQSVAFWCNPISGHATLYWYQQILGQGPKLLIQFQNNGVVDDSQLPKDRFSAERLKGVDSTLKIQPAKLEDSAVYLCASSLVQGSHEQYFGPGTRLTVT.

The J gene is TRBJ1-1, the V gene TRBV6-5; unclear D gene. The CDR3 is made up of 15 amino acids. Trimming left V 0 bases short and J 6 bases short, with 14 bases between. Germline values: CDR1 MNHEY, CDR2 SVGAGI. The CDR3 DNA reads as TGTGCCAGCAGTTACTCGAGTACGGTAAAGGCTGAAGCTTTCTTT. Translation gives CASSYSSTVKAEAFF.

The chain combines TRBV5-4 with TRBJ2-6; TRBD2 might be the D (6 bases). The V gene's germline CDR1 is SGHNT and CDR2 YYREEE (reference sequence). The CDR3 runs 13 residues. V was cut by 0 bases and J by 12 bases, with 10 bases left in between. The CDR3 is CASSLARGAVLTF. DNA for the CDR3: TGTGCCAGCAGCTTGGCTCGCGGGGCCGTCCTGACTTTC.

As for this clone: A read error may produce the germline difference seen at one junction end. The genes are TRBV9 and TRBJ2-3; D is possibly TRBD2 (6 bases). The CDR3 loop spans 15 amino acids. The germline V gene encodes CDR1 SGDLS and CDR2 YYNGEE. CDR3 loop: CASSSERALTDMQYF. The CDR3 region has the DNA TGTGCCAGCAGCTCGGAGCGGGCCCTCACAGATATGCAGTATTTT.

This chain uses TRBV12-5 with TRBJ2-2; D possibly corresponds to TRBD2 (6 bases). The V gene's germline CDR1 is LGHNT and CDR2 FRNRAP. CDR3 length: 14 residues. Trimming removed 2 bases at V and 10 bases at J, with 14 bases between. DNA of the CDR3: TGTGCTAGTGGTTTGTCCTCGGGAGACGCGGAGCTGTTTTTT. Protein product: CASGLSSGDAELFF.

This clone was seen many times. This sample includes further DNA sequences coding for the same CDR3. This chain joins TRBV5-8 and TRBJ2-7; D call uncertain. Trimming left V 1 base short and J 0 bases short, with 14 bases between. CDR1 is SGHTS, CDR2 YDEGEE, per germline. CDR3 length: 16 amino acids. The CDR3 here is CASSLNGPGDSYEQYF. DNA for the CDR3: TGTGCCAGCAGCTTGAATGGACCAGGAGACTCCTACGAGCAGTACTTC.